The 9 T cell receptor beta chains below all came from one sample that was sequenced in a study of T-cell memory formation after mild COVID-19. Via MiXCR, TCRdb re-called the 5' RACE reads, giving one row per CDR3 protein. Of 430,000 or so distinct CDR3 sequences in the sample, 20% to 25% were seen once. Sequencing input: PBMCs or a T cell subset sorted from them (not recorded which). These receptors all come from an adult woman who had mild COVID-19 (a few samples of this study predate the infection). Cell type and time point are not known.

This clonotype has just a few counts. The chain links TRBV10-3 to TRBJ2-7; D is tentatively TRBD1 or TRBD2 (6 bases each). V dropped 3 bases and J dropped 6 bases, with 15 bases sitting between them. This CDR3 contains 14 residues. Per the germline V gene, CDR1 is ENHRY and CDR2 is SYGVKD. CDR3 in amino acids: CAISEGGPDGEQYF. The CDR3 region has the DNA TGTGCCATCAGTGAAGGGGGGCCGGATGGCGAGCAGTACTTC.

The V call is TRBV18, the J call TRBJ1-1; D is perhaps TRBD1 (5 bases). The CDR3 extends over 15 amino acids. CDR1 is KGHSH, CDR2 LQKENI, per germline. V lost 2 bases and J 5 bases, leaving 15 bases between the germline ends. The CDR3 bases are TGTGCCAGCTCACCAAGGAGGGGAGGAGGGACTGAAGCTTTCTTT. Translation gives CASSPRRGGGTEAFF.

There are a few counts of this clonotype. V is TRBV6-5 and J is TRBJ2-2; TRBD2 matches 9 bases. With V trimmed by 0 bases and J by 5 bases, 7 bases remained unmatched. Germline CDR1 is MNHEY and CDR2 is SVGAGI. The CDR3 has 17 amino acids. This chain's CDR3 is CASSYSGGRAVTGELFF. CDR3 DNA sequence: TGTGCCAGCAGTTACTCGGGCGGGAGGGCCGTAACCGGGGAGCTGTTTTTT.

The rearrangement joins TRBV6-5 to TRBJ2-1, with no clear D. V shed 5 bases and J shed 4 bases, with 15 bases lying between them. The CDR3 spans 15 residues. CDR1 and CDR2 from the germline V gene are MNHEY and SVGAGI. CDR3 protein: CASSLSADNYNEQFF. The CDR3 region has the DNA TGTGCCAGCAGTCTCAGTGCCGACAATTACAATGAGCAGTTCTTC.

The chain combines TRBV12-3 or TRBV12-4 with TRBJ1-2; D is ambiguous. With 2 bases removed from V and 2 bases from J, the gap between germline ends came to 6 bases. The CDR3 is 13 residues long. This CDR3 is CASSLPDNYGYTF. In nucleotides, the CDR3 is TGTGCCAGCAGTTTACCAGACAACTATGGCTACACCTTC.

This chain links TRBV5-6 with TRBJ2-7, with a weak D call TRBD2 (6 bases). CDR3 length: 15 residues. Trimming removed 4 bases from V and 7 bases from J, with 21 bases in between. Germline assignment: CDR1 SGHDT and CDR2 YYEEEE. The CDR3 bases are TGTGCCAGCAGCCCGGCCGGGGGTCCTTTCTGGGAGCAGTACTTC. Translation gives CASSPAGGPFWEQYF.

This clonotype was seen ten or more times. This chain uses TRBV6-6 with TRBJ1-1, with no clear D. The CDR3 length is 11 residues. CDR1 is MNHNY, CDR2 SVGAGI, per germline (reference sequence). V was cut by 6 bases and J by 3 bases, with 5 bases left in between. Here the CDR3 DNA reads TGTGCCAGCAGGTTCGACACTGAAGCTTTCTTT. Its protein product is CASRFDTEAFF.

This clonotype was observed a few times. This chain links TRBV15 with TRBJ2-2; 12 bases are a match to TRBD1. This CDR3 contains 16 residues. J was trimmed by 4 bases and V by 1 base; bases with no gene match: 1. Germline CDR1 reads LNHNV; CDR2 reads YYDKDF (reference sequence). CDR3 region: CATSRGDRGRTGELFF. The CDR3 region has the DNA TGTGCCACCAGCAGAGGGGACAGGGGGCGCACCGGGGAGCTGTTTTTT. Looking up the rest from reference TRBV15 and TRBJ2-2 gives the full variable domain: DAMVIQNPRYQVTQFGKPVTLSCSQTLNHNVMYWYQQKSSQAPKLLFHYYDKDFNNEADTPDNFQSRRPNTSFCFLDIRSPGLGDTAMYLCATSRGDRGRTGELFFGEGSRLTVL.

The chain has TRBV5-8 and TRBJ1-2; D might be TRBD1 (6 bases). This CDR3 is 14 amino acids long. The V and J ends lost 3 bases and 3 bases respectively, with 12 bases between them. The germline gives CDR1 SGHTS, CDR2 YDEGEE. CDR3 sequence: CASSWSGAYYGYTF. As DNA, the CDR3 is TGTGCCAGCAGCTGGTCAGGGGCCTACTATGGCTACACCTTC.